This T cell receptor beta chain was sequenced for a study of OX40 agonist ivuxolimab in advanced cancers. Study details: Patients received intravenous ivuxolimab every 2 weeks at 0.01 to 10 mg/kg. With a range of roughly 20 to 90, age averaged about 59 years, and 75% to 90% were male. Notes on the study in general: Still undetermined is the antigen specificity of the expanded peripheral T cells.

The table came from immunoSEQ multiplex PCR; TCRdb's copy has only in-frame clones and leaves some out. The table has some 70,000 clones, 82% seen once. On this clone itself: Antigen specificity is unknown.

CDR3 length: 14 amino acids. Germline V lookup: CDR1 SGHRS, CDR2 YFSETQ. Trimming took 3 bases from V and 2 from J, leaving 12 bases between them. Blood was sampled at baseline, cycle 4 day 1, and cycle 7 day 1. Here the sequenced sample was CD4+ or CD8+ T cells sorted from blood, taken in a trial of the OX40 agonist ivuxolimab. This TCR was sampled from an adult with an advanced solid tumor such as melanoma, head and neck, liver or kidney cancer. The rearrangement uses TRBV5-1 and TRBJ2-7; a possible D gene is TRBD1 (6 bases). Written as DNA, the CDR3 is TGCGCCAGCAGCTATCCGGACAGAACCTACGAGCAGTACTTC. As protein: CASSYPDRTYEQYF.